This TCR beta chain was found in a study of blood T cell repertoires in COVID-19. Whole-study context: Material from acute and convalescent COVID-19 was sourced from the United States, Italy and Spain. Nucleic acid was either cDNA or gDNA, and it came from T cells, B-cell-depleted T cells, or PBMCs.

Original processing notes: Estimation of nucleated cell counts was performed using reference gene primer amplification. The protocol was immunoSEQ multiplex PCR, while the TCRdb copy is restricted to in-frame clones and leaves out a portion. From that table come the V and J calls and clone size; the DNA was used to work out D and trimming. The table has 85,000 to 100,000 clones, around nine tenths seen once. Germline values: CDR1 GTSNPN, CDR2 SVGIG (reference sequence). V was trimmed by 1 base and J by 5 bases, leaving 11 bases between them. The CDR3 has 14 residues. The Seattle patients joined while their infection was active and were tracked longitudinally afterward. This clone was seen once.

Sequenced sample: peripheral blood. The receptor was derived from a woman in her sixties with COVID-19, enrolled during active disease. J is TRBJ1-4 and V is TRBV30, with D unclear. This chain's CDR3 is CAWSAPGLNEKLFF. The CDR3 DNA sequence: TGTGCCTGGAGTGCCCCTGGGCTGAATGAAAAACTGTTTTTT.